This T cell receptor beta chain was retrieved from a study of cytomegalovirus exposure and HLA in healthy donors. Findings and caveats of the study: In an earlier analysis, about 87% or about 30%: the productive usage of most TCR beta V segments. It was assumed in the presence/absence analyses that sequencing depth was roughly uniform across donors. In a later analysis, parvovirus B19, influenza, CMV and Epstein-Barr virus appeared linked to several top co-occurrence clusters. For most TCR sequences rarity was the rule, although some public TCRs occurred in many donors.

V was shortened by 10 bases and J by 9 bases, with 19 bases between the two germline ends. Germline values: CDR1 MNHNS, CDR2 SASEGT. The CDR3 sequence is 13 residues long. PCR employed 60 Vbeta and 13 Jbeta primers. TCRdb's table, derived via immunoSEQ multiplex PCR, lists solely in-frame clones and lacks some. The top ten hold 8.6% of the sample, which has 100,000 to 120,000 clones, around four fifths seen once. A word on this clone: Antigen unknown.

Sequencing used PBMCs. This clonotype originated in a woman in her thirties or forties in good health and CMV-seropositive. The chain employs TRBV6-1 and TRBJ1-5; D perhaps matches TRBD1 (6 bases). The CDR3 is CATRTVSLGPQHF. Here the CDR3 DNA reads TGTGCCACCCGGACAGTTTCTCTGGGGCCCCAGCATTTT.